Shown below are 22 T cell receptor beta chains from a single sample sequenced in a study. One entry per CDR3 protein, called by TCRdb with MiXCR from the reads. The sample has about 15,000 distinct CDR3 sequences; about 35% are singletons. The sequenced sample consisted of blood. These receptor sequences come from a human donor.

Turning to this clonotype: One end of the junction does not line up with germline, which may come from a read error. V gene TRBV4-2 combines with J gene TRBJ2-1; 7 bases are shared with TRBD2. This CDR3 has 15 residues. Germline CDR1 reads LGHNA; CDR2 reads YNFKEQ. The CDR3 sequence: CASRQDGLEHNEQFF. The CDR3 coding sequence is TGTGCCAGCAGACAAGATGGACTAGAGCACAATGAGCAGTTCTTC.

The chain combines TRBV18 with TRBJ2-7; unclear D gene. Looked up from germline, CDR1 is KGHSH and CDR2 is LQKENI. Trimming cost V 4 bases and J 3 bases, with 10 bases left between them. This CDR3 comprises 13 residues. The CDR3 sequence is CASSLQPLYEQYF. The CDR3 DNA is TGTGCCAGCTCACTTCAGCCACTCTACGAGCAGTACTTC.

The CDR3 sequence is CASSQGRTGGEDTQYF. In DNA form, the CDR3 reads TGTGCCAGCAGCCAAGGGCGAACAGGGGGCGAAGATACGCAGTATTTT. The chain has TRBV4-2 and TRBJ2-3; 9 nucleotides align to TRBD1. V dropped 1 base and J dropped 5; count of bases not matched to a gene: 7. The germline V gene has CDR1 LGHNA and CDR2 YNFKEQ. The CDR3 sequence is 16 residues long.

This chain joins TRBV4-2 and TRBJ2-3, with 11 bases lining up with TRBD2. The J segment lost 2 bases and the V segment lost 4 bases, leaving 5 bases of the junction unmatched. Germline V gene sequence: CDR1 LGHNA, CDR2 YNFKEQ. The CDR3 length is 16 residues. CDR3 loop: CASSPTTSGTTDTQYF. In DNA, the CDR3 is TGTGCCAGCAGCCCTACGACTAGCGGGACCACAGATACGCAGTATTTT.

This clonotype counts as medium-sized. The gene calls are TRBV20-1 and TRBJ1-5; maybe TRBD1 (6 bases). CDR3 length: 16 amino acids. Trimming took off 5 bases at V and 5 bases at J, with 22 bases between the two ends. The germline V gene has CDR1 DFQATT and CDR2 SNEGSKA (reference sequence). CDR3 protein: CSAGLQGRVADQPQHF. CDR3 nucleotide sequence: TGCAGTGCTGGACTACAGGGAAGGGTCGCGGATCAGCCCCAGCATTTT.

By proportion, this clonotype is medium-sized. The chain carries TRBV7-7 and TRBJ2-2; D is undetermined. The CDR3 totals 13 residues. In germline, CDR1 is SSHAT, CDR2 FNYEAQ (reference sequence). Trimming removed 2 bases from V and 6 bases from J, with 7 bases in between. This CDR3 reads CASSLNRAGELFF. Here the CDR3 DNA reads TGTGCCAGCAGCTTAAATAGAGCCGGGGAGCTGTTTTTT.

CDR3 sequence: CASSRTWVRNEQYF. The CDR3, as DNA: TGTGCCAGCAGCAGGACCTGGGTTAGGAACGAGCAGTACTTC. The rearrangement uses TRBV28 and TRBJ2-7; D ambiguous. This CDR3 region has 14 residues. Trimming took off 6 bases at V and 5 bases at J, with 17 bases between the two ends. Germline V lookup: CDR1 MDHEN, CDR2 SYDVKM.

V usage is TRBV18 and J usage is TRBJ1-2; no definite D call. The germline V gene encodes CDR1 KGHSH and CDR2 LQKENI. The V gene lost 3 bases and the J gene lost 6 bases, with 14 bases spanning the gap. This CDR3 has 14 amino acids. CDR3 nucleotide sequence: TGTGCCAGCTCACCGCCATGGAGGGTGAATGGCTACACCTTC. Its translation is CASSPPWRVNGYTF.

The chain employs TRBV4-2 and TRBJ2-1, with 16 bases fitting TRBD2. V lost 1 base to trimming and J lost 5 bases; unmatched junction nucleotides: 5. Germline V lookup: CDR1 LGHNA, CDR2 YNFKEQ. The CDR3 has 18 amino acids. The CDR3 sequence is CASSQGGLAGGPHNEQFF. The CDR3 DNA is TGTGCCAGCAGCCAAGGGGGACTAGCGGGAGGGCCCCACAATGAGCAGTTCTTC.

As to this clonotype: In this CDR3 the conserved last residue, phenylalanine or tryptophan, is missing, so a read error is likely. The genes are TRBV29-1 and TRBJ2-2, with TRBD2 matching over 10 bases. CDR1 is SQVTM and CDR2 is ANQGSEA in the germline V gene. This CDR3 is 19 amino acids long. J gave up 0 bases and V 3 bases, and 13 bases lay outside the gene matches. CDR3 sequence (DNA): TGCAGCGTTGATGGAGGGCTAGCGGGAGTAGCTCCGAACACCGGGGAGCTGTTTGTT. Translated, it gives CSVDGGLAGVAPNTGELFV.

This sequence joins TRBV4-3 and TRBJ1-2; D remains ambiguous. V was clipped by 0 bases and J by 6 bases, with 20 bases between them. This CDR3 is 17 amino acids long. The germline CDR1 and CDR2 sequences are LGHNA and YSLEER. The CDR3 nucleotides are TGCGCCAGCAGCCAAGATCACGGAGTAGCATTCTCTGATGGCTACACCTTC. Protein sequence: CASSQDHGVAFSDGYTF.

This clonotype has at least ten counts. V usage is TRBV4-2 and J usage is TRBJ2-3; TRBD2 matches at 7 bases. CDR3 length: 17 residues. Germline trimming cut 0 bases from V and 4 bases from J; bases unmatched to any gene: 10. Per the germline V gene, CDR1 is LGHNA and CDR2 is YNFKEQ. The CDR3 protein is CASSQELAAGVADTQYF. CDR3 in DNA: TGTGCCAGCAGCCAAGAGTTGGCGGCGGGAGTGGCAGATACGCAGTATTTT.

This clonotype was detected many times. As DNA, the CDR3 is TGTGCCAGCAGCGACGAAGAGGGGGGGATTTCACCCCAGCATTTT. Translation gives CASSDEEGGISPQHF. The chain links TRBV4-2 to TRBJ1-5; TRBD1 might be the D (6 bases). The CDR3 loop spans 15 amino acids. V was clipped by 5 bases and J by 10 bases, with 21 bases between them. Germline lookup yields CDR1 LGHNA and CDR2 YNFKEQ.

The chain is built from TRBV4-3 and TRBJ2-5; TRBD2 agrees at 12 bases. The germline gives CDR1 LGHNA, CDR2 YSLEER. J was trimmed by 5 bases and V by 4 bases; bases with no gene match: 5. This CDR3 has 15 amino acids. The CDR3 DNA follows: TGCGCCAGCAGCCCGACTAGCGGGAGTTCCGAGACCCAGTACTTC. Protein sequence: CASSPTSGSSETQYF.

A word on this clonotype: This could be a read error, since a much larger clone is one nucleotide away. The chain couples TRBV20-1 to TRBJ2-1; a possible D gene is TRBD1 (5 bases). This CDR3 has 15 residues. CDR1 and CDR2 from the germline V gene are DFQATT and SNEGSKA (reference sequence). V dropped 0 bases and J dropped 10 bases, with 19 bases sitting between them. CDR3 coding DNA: TGCAGTGCTAGAGATAGTGGTGGGGCTACCTACGAGCAGTTCTTC. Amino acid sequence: CSARDSGGATYEQFF.

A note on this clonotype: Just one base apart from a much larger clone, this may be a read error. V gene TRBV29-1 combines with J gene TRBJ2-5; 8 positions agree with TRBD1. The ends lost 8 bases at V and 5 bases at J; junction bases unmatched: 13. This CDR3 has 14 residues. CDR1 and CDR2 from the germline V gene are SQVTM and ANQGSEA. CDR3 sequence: CSSHDRGGGETQYF. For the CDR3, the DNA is TGCAGCTCCCATGACAGGGGTGGCGGTGAGACCCAGTACTTC.

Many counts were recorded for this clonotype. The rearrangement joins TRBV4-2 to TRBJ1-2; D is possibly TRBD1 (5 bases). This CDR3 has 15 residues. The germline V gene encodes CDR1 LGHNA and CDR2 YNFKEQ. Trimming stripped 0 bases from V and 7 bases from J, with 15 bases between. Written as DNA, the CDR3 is TGTGCCAGCAGCCAAGAGTTGAGGGGCGCGGGTGGCTACACCTTC. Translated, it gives CASSQELRGAGGYTF.

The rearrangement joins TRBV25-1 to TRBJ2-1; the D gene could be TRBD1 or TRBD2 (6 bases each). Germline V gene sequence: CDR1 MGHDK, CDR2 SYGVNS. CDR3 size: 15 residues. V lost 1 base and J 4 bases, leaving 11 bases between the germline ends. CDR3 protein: CASSEFGGGYNEQFF. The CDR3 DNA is TGTGCCAGCAGTGAATTTGGAGGGGGATACAATGAGCAGTTCTTC.

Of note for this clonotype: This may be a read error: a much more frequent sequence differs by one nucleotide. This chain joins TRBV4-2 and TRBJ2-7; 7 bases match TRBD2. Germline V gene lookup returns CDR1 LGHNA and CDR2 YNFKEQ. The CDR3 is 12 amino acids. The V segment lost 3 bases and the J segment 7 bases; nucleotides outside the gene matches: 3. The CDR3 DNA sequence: TGTGCCAGCAGCCAGGCGGGGGAGGAGCAGTACTTC. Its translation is CASSQAGEEQYF.

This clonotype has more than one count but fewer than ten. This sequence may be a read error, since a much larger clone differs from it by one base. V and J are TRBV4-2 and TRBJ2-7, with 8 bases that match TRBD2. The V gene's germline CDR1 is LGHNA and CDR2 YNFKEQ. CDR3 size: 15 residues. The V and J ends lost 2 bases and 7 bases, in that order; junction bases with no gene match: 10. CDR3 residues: CASSQSLAEYNEQYF. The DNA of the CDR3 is TGTGCCAGCAGCCAATCACTAGCGGAATACAATGAGCAGTACTTC.

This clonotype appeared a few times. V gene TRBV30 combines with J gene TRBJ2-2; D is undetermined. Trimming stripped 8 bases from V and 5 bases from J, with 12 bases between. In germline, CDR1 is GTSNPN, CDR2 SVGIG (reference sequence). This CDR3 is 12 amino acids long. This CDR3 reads CALRGGTGELFF. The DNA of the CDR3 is TGTGCCCTGCGCGGTGGGACCGGGGAGCTGTTTTTT. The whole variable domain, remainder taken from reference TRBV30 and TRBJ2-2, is SQTIHQWPATLVQPVGSPLSLECTVEGTSNPNLYWYRQAAGRGLQLLFYSVGIGQISSEVPQNLSASRPQDRQFILSSKKLLLSDSGFYLCALRGGTGELFFGEGSRLTVL.

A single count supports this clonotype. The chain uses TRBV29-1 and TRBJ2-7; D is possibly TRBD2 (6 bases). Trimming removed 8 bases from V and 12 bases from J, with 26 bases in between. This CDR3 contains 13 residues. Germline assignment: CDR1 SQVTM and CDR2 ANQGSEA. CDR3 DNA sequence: TGCAGCAAGAACCCTCCCGGGACTCCCAGACGGTACTTC. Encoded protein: CSKNPPGTPRRYF.